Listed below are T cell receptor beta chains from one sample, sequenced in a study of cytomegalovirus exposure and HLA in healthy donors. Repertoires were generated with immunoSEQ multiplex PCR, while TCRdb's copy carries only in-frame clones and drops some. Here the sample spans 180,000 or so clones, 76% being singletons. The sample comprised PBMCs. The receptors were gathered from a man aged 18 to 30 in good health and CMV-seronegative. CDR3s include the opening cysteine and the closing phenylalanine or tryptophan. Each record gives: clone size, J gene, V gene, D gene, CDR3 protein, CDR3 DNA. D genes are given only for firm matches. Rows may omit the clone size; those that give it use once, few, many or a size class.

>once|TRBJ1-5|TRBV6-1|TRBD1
CASRPGQGNFQPQHF
TGTGCCAGCAGACCGGGACAGGGGAATTTTCAGCCCCAGCATTTT
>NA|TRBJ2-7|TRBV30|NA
CAWSVIDRPYEQYF
TGTGCCTGGAGTGTAATCGACAGACCCTACGAGCAGTACTTC
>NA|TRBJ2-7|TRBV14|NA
CASSQDIGAYEQYF
TGTGCCAGCAGCCAAGATATAGGGGCCTACGAGCAGTACTTC
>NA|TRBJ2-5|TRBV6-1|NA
CASSWTYQETQYF
TGTGCCAGCAGTTGGACATACCAAGAGACCCAGTACTTC
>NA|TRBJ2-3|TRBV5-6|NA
CASSSGGGQGFSDTQYF
TGTGCCAGCAGCTCGGGGGGGGGACAGGGTTTTTCAGATACGCAGTATTTT
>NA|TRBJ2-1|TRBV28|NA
CASSLGQPVNEQFF
TGTGCCAGCAGTTTAGGACAGCCCGTGAATGAGCAGTTCTTC
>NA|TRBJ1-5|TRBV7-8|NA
CATAGQAIYSNQPQHF
TGTGCCACCGCGGGGCAGGCCATTTATAGCAATCAGCCCCAGCATTTT
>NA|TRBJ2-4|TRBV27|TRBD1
CASSLWTGGAGAKNIQYF
TGTGCCAGCAGTTTGTGGACAGGGGGCGCGGGAGCCAAAAACATTCAGTACTTC
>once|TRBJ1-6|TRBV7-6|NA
CASSLGADSTGSPLHF
TGTGCCAGCAGCTTGGGGGCGGACAGTACCGGTTCACCCCTCCACTTT
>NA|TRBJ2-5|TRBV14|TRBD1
CASSLGTGFQETQYF
TGTGCCAGCAGCCTCGGGACAGGGTTCCAAGAGACCCAGTACTTC
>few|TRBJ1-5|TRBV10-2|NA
CASSESGGGNQPQHF
TGCGCCAGCAGTGAGTCAGGGGGTGGCAATCAGCCCCAGCATTTT
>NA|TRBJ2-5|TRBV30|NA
CAWGPGTQYF
TGTGCCTGGGGTCCGGGAACCCAGTACTTC
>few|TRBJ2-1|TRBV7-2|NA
CASAQNEQFF
TGTGCCAGCGCTCAGAATGAGCAGTTCTTC
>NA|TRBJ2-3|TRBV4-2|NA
CASSQDRDSLRGVDTQYF
TGTGCCAGCAGCCAAGACAGGGACTCCCTTCGGGGTGTGGATACGCAGTATTTT
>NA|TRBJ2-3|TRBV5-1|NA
CASSPASGSTDTQYF
TGCGCCAGCAGCCCTGCCAGCGGCAGCACAGATACGCAGTATTTT
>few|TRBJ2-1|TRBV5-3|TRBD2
CARRMSGGAGSEQFF
TGTGCCAGAAGAATGAGCGGGGGGGCCGGTTCTGAGCAGTTCTTC
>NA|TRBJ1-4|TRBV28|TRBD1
CATGTGGKLFF
TGTGCCACCGGGACAGGGGGAAAACTGTTTTTT
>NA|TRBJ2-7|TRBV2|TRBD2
CASSEATLAGYEQYF
TGTGCCAGCAGTGAAGCGACGCTAGCGGGGTACGAGCAGTACTTC
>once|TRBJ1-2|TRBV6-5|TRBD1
CASNQGGFGYGYTF
TGTGCCAGCAACCAAGGGGGCTTTGGCTATGGCTACACCTTC
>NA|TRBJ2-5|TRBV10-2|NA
CASSESSYGSETQYF
TGCGCCAGCAGTGAGTCGAGTTATGGGAGTGAGACCCAGTACTTC
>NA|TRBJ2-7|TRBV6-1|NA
CASSHTVRSYEQYF
TGTGCCAGCAGTCACACAGTTCGCTCCTACGAGCAGTACTTC
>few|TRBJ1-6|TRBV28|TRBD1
CATESTTGTGDSPLHF
TGTGCCACCGAATCCACGACCGGGACAGGGGATTCACCCCTCCACTTT
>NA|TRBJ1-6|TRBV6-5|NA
CASTLQSSYNSPLHF
TGTGCCAGCACGCTACAGAGTTCCTATAATTCACCCCTCCACTTT
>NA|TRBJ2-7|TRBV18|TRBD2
CASSQEQLAGSDEQYF
TGTGCCAGCTCACAAGAACAACTAGCGGGATCTGATGAGCAGTACTTC
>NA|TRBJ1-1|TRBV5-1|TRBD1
CASRPPGTGAAFF
TGCGCCAGCAGACCCCCCGGGACAGGGGCGGCTTTCTTT
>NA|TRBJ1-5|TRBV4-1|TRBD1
CASSQMGTGNQPQHF
TGCGCCAGCAGCCAGATGGGGACAGGTAATCAGCCCCAGCATTTT
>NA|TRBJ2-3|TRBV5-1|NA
CASSSSLNTDTQYF
TGCGCCAGCAGCTCTAGCTTGAACACAGATACGCAGTATTTT
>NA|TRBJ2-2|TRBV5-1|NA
CASSSGTHDTGELFF
TGCGCCAGCAGCTCCGGGACACACGACACCGGGGAGCTGTTTTTT
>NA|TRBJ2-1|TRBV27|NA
CASSLSRVGNEQFF
TGTGCCAGCAGTTTATCGAGGGTAGGCAATGAGCAGTTCTTC
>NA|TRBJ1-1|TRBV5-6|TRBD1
CASSRPPGQGYTEAFF
TGTGCCAGCAGCCGACCTCCGGGACAGGGATACACTGAAGCTTTCTTT
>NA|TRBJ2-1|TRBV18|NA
CASSPLDDEQFF
TGTGCCAGCTCACCCCTAGATGATGAGCAGTTCTTC
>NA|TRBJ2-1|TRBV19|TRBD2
CASSIVPAGRMSNEQFF
TGTGCCAGTAGTATCGTCCCAGCGGGGAGGATGAGCAATGAGCAGTTCTTC
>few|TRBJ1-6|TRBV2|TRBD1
CASSGPGTGYNSPLHF
TGTGCCAGCAGTGGTCCCGGGACAGGCTATAATTCACCCCTCCACTTT
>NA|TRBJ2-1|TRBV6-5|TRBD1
CASSYSGQGANNEQFF
TGTGCCAGCAGTTACTCCGGACAGGGGGCGAACAATGAGCAGTTCTTC
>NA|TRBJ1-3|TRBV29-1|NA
CSVEAGDTIYF
TGCAGCGTTGAAGCGGGAGACACCATATATTTT
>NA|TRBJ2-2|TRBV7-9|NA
CASSLTRVTGELFF
TGTGCCAGCAGCTTAACCAGGGTGACCGGGGAGCTGTTTTTT
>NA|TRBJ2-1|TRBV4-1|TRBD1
CASSPGQGGEQFF
TGCGCCAGCAGCCCGGGACAGGGGGGGGAGCAGTTCTTC
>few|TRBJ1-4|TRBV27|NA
CASRNAGDWEKLFF
TGTGCCAGCAGGAACGCAGGGGATTGGGAAAAACTGTTTTTT
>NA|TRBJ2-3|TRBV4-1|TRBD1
CASSQEGQGVDTQYF
TGCGCCAGCAGCCAAGAGGGACAGGGGGTTGATACGCAGTATTTT
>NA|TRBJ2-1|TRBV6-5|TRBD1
CASSYDRGSEQFF
TGTGCCAGCAGTTACGACAGGGGGAGTGAGCAGTTCTTC
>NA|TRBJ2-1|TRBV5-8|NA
CASSFGQVNYNEQFF
TGTGCCAGCAGCTTTGGGCAGGTGAACTACAATGAGCAGTTCTTC
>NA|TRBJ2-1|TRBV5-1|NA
CASSLRLSYNEQFF
TGCGCCAGCAGCCTCCGACTGTCCTACAATGAGCAGTTCTTC
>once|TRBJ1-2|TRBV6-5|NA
CASSPPGLSGYTF
TGTGCCAGCAGTCCCCCAGGGCTTAGCGGCTACACCTTC
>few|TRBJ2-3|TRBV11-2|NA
CASSPAGGRTDTQYF
TGTGCCAGCAGCCCAGCAGGGGGGCGCACAGATACGCAGTATTTT
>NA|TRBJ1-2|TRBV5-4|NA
CASSLVSYGYTF
TGTGCCAGCAGCTTGGTCAGCTATGGCTACACCTTC